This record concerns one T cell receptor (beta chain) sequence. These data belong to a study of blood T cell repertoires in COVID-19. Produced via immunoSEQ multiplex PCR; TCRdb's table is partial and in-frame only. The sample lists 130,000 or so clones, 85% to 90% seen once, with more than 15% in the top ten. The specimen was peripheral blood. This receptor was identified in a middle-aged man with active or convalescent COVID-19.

In DNA form, the CDR3 reads TGCGCCAGCAGCTTGTTACCCGCGGAGGGCTATGGCTACACCTTC. This encodes CASSLLPAEGYGYTF. The V gene is TRBV5-1, the J gene TRBJ1-2; D unclear. Trimming took 1 base from V and 4 from J, leaving 14 bases between them. In germline, CDR1 is SGHRS, CDR2 YFSETQ. This CDR3 spans 15 amino acids.